This T cell receptor beta chain originates from a study of Ad26.COV2.S vaccination and SARS-CoV-2 variants (dated by TCRdb to the early 2020s). Describing the broader study: Vaccine-arm donors were drawn from COV1001, a multicentre, randomized, double-blind, placebo-controlled phase I-IIa trial of Ad26.COV2.S in healthy adults. Ad26.COV2.S was administered intramuscularly at 5 x 10^10 or 1 x 10^11 viral particles, either as a single shot or as two shots given 56 days apart. TCRbeta repertoire sequencing was used to assess the specificity and breadth of SARS-CoV-2-reactive T cell receptors after Ad26.COV2.S vaccination. The TCR-sequenced set comprised approximately 30 samples: approximately 19 Ad26.COV2.S vaccine recipients, 5 placebo recipients and 8 SARS-CoV-2 convalescent individuals. Trial participants were randomized into five groups of five, in which low-dose or high-dose Ad26.COV2.S was given once or twice, or placebo was given on both occasions. Investigators remained blinded to trial group allocation during experiments and outcome assessment. General study outcomes and caveats: Vaccine and placebo recipients had comparable non-spike TCR breadth, which fits with the vaccine containing only spike. According to the authors, total T cell responses may have been underestimated by the TCR breadth and depth analyses. The study lacked the statistical power to compare responses across vaccine doses or regimens. Spike-specific TCR breadth was higher in Ad26.COV2.S recipients than in placebo recipients (P = 0.0014). Substantial breadth of spike-specific CD8+ and CD4+ T cell responses was reported after vaccination.

The immunoSEQ Assay was the method used to sequence TCRbeta CDR3 regions. After extraction, genomic DNA underwent amplification by bias-controlled multiplex PCR, followed by high-throughput sequencing. In the paper's pipeline: To quantify the absolute abundance of every unique TCRbeta CDR3 region, sequences were collapsed and filtered. T cell fraction was estimated by normalizing TCRbeta template counts to usable DNA, which was measured by amplifying reference genes present in all nucleated cells. Repertoire TCRs were annotated as SARS-CoV-2-specific when V gene, CDR3 amino acid sequence and J gene were exactly matched to a known reactive TCR set. MIRA supplied the reference SARS-CoV-2 TCR set, which was filtered for enrichment in COVID-19-positive ImmuneCODE repertoires so that public or cross-reactive TCRs were removed. Drawing on the MIRA antigens, annotated TCRs were analysed further at the level of specific ORF or position within ORF. Depth was the summed frequency of annotated unique rearrangements, while breadth was defined as annotated unique rearrangements over total unique productive rearrangements. TCR breadth was compared between groups using two-sided Wilcoxon rank-sum tests. Entries here come from immuneACCESS through TCRdb and include only in-frame sequences with V and J called. Some clones fail to appear in such tables; in the studies checked, an unresolved V gene covers under half of the shortfall, and the cause of the remainder is unknown. V, J and clone size reflect that table, while D and trimming were determined from the DNA. The sample data list 400,000 to 450,000 clones, and 90% of these were observed just once. The ten largest clones capture approximately 4.5% of the sample.

In light of the paper, this sample's treatment or condition label describes: approximately 18 received Ad26.COV2.S at low or high dose, single or two shots; about five received placebo; per-sample allocation not given. Repertoires of vaccine and placebo recipients were sequenced from samples taken on day 63 after the first injection. Between 29 July and 7 August 2020, Cohort 1b enrolled fewer than 30 adults aged 18-55 years at one site in Boston, USA. Ad26.COV2.S consisted of a replication-incompetent adenovirus type 26 vector by which a prefusion-stabilized SARS-CoV-2 spike protein from the original Wuhan strain was expressed. This clone was recorded a few times. It lacks a known antigen. No much larger clone is present one base from it, and per-base qualities are unavailable. Trimmed from V: 5 bases; trimmed from J: 2 bases; junction bases lacking a gene match: 7. CDR1 and CDR2, per the germline V gene, are SGHTA and FQGNSA. There are 16 amino acids in the CDR3, from cysteine to phenylalanine inclusive. Only the CDR3 DNA stays, 48 bases, in frame from base 1.

Source: peripheral blood, taken in a trial of Ad26.COV2.S vaccine versus placebo. Here the chain combines TRBV7-2 and TRBJ2-7, and 12 bases in between align with TRBD2. This TCR came from a person between 18 and 65 years old who received the Ad26.COV2.S COVID-19 vaccine or a placebo. The DNA is TGTGCCAGCAGCAAAACCCGGACTAGCGGGGCCTACGAGCAGTACTTC. This translates into CASSKTRTSGAYEQYF.